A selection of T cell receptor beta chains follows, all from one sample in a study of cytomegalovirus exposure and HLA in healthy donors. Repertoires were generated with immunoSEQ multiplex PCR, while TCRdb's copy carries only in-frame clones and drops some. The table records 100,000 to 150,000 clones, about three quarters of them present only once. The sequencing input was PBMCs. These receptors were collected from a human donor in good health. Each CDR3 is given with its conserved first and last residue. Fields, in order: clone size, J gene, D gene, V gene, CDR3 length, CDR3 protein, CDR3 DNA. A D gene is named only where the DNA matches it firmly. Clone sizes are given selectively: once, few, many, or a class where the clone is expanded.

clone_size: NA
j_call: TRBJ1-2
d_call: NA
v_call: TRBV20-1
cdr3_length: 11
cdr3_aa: CSALDKAGYTF
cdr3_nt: TGCAGTGCATTGGACAAGGCGGGCTACACCTTC

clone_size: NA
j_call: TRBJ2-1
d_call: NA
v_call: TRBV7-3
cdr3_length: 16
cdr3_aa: CASSLTGGRSYNEQFF
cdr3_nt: TGTGCCAGCAGCTTAACGGGGGGGCGTTCCTACAATGAGCAGTTCTTC

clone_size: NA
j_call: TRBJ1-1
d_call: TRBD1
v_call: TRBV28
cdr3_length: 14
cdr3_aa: CASSSDRERTEAFF
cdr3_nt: TGTGCCAGCAGTTCCGACAGGGAAAGGACTGAAGCTTTCTTT

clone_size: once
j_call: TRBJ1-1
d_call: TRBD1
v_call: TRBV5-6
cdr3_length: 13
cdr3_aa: CASSFRPGQEAFF
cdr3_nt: TGTGCCAGCAGTTTTAGACCGGGACAGGAAGCTTTCTTT

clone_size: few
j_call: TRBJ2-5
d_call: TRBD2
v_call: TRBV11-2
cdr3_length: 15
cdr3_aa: CASSSRLAEQETQYF
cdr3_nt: TGTGCCAGCAGCTCCCGACTAGCGGAGCAAGAGACCCAGTACTTC

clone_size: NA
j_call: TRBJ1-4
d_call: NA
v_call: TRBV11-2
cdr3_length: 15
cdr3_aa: CASSLIGPRGGKLFF
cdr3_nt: TGTGCCAGCAGCTTAATAGGGCCTAGAGGAGGAAAACTGTTTTTT

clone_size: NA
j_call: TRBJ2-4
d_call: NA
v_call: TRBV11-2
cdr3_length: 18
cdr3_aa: CASSLTSGRGLAKNIQYF
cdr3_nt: TGTGCCAGCAGCTTGACTAGCGGCAGGGGGCTGGCCAAAAACATTCAGTACTTC

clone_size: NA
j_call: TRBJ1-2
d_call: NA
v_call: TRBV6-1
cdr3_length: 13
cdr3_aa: CASSPQGNYGYTF
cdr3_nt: TGTGCCAGTTCGCCACAGGGCAATTATGGCTACACCTTC

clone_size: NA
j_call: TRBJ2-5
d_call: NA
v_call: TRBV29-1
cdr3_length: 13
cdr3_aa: CSVEAGVRETQYF
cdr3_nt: TGCAGCGTTGAGGCAGGGGTCCGGGAGACCCAGTACTTC

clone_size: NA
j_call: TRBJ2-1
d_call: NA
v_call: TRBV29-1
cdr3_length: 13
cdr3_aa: CSVVDLAGNEQFF
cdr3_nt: TGCAGCGTTGTAGACTTGGCAGGCAATGAGCAGTTCTTC

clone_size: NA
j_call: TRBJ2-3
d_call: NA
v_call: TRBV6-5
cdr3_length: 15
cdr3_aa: CASSYEGVQGDTQYF
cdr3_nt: TGTGCCAGCAGTTACGAAGGGGTCCAAGGAGATACGCAGTATTTT

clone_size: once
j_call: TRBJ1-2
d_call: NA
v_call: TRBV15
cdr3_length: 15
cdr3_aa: CATSRDVRVADGYTF
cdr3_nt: TGTGCCACCAGCAGAGATGTGCGGGTGGCGGATGGCTACACCTTC

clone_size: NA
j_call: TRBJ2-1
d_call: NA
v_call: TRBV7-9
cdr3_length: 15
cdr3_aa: CSSSLGGTENNEQFF
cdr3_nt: TGTTCCAGCAGCTTAGGGGGGACTGAAAACAATGAGCAGTTCTTC

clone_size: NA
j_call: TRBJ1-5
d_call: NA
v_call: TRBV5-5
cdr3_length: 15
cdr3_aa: CASSRTPQDNQPQHF
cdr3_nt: TGTGCCAGCAGCCGGACACCCCAGGACAATCAGCCCCAGCATTTT

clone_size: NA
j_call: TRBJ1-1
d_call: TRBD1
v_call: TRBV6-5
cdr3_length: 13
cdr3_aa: CASWGTGGAFAFF
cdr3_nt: TGTGCCAGCTGGGGAACAGGGGGTGCGTTCGCTTTCTTT

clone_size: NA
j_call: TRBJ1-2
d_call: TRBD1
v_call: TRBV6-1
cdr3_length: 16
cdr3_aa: CASSDRGGSTNYGYTF
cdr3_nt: TGTGCCAGCAGTGACCGAGGGGGCTCGACTAACTATGGCTACACCTTC

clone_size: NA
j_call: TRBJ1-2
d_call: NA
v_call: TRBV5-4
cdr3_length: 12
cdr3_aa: CASSAGRGGYTF
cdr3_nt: TGTGCCAGCAGCGCGGGTCGTGGGGGCTACACCTTC

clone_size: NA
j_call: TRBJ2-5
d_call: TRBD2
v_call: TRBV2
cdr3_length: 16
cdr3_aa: CASSDWTSGGEETQYF
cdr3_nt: TGTGCCAGCAGTGACTGGACTAGCGGGGGGGAGGAGACCCAGTACTTC

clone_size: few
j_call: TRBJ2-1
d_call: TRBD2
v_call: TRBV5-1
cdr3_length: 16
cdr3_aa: CASSLLPSGSYNEQFF
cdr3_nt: TGCGCCAGCAGCTTGTTGCCTAGCGGAAGCTACAATGAGCAGTTCTTC

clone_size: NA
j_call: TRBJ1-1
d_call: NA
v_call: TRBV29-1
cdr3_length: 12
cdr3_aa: CSVVWAHTEAFF
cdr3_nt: TGCAGCGTTGTGTGGGCCCACACTGAAGCTTTCTTT

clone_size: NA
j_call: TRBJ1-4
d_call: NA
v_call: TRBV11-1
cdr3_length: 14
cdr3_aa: CASSLSQHNEKLFF
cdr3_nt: TGTGCCAGCAGCTTATCACAGCATAATGAAAAACTGTTTTTT

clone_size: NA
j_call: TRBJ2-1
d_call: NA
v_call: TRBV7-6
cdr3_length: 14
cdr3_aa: CASSFGSAMAEQFF
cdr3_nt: TGTGCCAGCAGCTTCGGGTCAGCGATGGCTGAGCAGTTCTTC

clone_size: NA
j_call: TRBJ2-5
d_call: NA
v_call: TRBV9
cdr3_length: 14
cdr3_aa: CASSVTDDRETQYF
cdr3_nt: TGTGCCAGCAGCGTAACAGACGACAGAGAGACCCAGTACTTC

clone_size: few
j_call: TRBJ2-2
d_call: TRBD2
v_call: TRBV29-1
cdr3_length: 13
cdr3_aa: CSVRTSSTGELFF
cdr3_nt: TGCAGCGTCCGGACTAGCTCGACCGGGGAGCTGTTTTTT

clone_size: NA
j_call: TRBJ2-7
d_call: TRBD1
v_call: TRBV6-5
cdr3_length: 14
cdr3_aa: CASSYGTGGYEQYF
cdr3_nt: TGTGCCAGCAGTTACGGGACAGGGGGCTACGAGCAGTACTTC

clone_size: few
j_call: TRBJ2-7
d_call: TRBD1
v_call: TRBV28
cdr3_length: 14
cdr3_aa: CASSLRQGAYEQYF
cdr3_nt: TGTGCCAGCAGTTTGCGGCAGGGGGCCTACGAGCAGTACTTC

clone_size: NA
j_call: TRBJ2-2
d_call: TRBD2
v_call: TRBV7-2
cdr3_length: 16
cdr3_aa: CASSLARASGTGELFF
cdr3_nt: TGTGCCAGCAGCTTAGCGCGGGCTAGCGGCACCGGGGAGCTGTTTTTT

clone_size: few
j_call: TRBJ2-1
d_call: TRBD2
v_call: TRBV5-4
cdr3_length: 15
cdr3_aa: CASSSSGGAYNEQFF
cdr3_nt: TGTGCCAGCAGCTCGAGCGGGGGAGCTTACAATGAGCAGTTCTTC

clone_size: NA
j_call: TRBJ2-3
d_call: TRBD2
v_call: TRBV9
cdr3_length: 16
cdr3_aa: CASSGAGGRGTDTQYF
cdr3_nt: TGTGCCAGCAGCGGAGCGGGCGGGAGGGGCACAGATACGCAGTATTTT

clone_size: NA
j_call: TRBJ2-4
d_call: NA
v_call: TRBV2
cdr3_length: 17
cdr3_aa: CASSTVLGQGAKNIQYF
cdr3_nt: TGTGCCAGCAGTACCGTTCTAGGTCAGGGTGCCAAAAACATTCAGTACTTC

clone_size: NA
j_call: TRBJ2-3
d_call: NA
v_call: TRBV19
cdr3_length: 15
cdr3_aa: CASSIGGQGPDTQYF
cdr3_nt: TGTGCCAGTAGTATAGGGGGCCAGGGGCCAGATACGCAGTATTTT

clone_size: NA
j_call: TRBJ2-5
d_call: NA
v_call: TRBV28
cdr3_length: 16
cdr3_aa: CASSEQGKAEQETQYF
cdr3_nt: TGTGCCAGCAGTGAACAGGGAAAGGCAGAGCAAGAGACCCAGTACTTC